This T cell receptor beta chain appears in the sequencing data of a study of regulatory T cells. Study findings and constraints: In CD3G-deficient patients, conventional CD4+ T cells were enriched for hydrophobic CDR3 residues at positions 6 and 7.

The CDR3 has 13 amino acids. Between the trimmed V and J ends, which lost 6 bases and 6 bases, there was a span of 14 bases. Germline values: CDR1 MDHEN, CDR2 SYDVKM. Amplification used 52 TRBV primers and 13 TRBJ primers. Assay used: immunoSEQ multiplex PCR; TCRdb lists only in-frame clones, some missing. The table includes about 34,000 clones, 85% to 95% detected once. As concerns this clone: Its antigen is unidentified.

The rearrangement links TRBV28 to TRBJ1-2, with unresolved D. Sequencing was done on a sample of conventional CD4+ T cells sorted from blood. This receptor was identified in a child aged 2 to 15 with CD3G deficiency. In DNA form, the CDR3 reads TGTGCCAGCAGCCTCGTTGCTTGGGATGGCTACACCTTC. Its protein is CASSLVAWDGYTF.